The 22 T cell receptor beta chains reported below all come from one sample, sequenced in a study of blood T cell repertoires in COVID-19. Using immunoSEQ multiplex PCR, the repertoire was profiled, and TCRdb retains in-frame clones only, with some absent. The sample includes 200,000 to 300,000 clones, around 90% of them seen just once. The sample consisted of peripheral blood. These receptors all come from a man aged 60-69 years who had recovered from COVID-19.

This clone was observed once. This CDR3 is CASSLVSGAFTEAFF. The CDR3 coding sequence is TGTGCCAGCAGCTTGGTTTCAGGGGCCTTCACTGAAGCTTTCTTT. V gene TRBV5-4 combines with J gene TRBJ1-1; the D gene is possibly TRBD1 (6 bases). Trimming pared 0 bases from V and 4 bases from J, leaving 13 bases between. The CDR3 spans 15 residues. The V gene's germline CDR1 is SGHNT and CDR2 YYREEE (reference sequence).

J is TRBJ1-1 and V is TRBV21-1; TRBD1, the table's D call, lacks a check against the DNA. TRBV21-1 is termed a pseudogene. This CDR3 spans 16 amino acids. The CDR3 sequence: CASSNLGDSVSTEAFF. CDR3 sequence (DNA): TGTGCCAGCAGCAACCTTGGGGACAGTGTGAGCACTGAAGCTTTCTTT.

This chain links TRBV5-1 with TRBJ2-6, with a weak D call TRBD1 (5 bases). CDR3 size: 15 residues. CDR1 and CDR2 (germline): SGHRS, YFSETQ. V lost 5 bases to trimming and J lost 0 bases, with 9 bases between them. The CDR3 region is CASSRQPSGANVLTF. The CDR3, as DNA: TGCGCCAGCAGTCGACAGCCCTCTGGGGCCAACGTCCTGACTTTC.

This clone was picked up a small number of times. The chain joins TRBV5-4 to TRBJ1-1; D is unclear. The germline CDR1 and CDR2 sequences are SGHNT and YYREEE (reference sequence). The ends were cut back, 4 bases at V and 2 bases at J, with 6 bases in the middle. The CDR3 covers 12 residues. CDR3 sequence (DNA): TGTGCCAGCAGCCGTTTTAACACTGAAGCTTTCTTT. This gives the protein CASSRFNTEAFF.

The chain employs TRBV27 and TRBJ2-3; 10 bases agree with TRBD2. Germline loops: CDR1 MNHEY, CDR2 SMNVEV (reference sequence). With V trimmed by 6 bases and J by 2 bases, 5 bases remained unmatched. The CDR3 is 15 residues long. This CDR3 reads CASRKRGGFTDTQYF. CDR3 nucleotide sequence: TGTGCCAGCAGAAAGCGGGGGGGCTTCACAGATACGCAGTATTTT.

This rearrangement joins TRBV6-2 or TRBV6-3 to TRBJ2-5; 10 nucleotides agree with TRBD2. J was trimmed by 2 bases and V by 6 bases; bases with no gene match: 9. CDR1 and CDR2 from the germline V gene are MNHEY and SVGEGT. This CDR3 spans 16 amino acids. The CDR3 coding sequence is TGTGCCAGCAGCTTGTCTAGCGGGGGAGATCAAGAGACCCAGTACTTC. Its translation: CASSLSSGGDQETQYF.

CDR3 sequence (DNA): TGTGCCAGCCAAAGCGGGTGGGAAAAACTGTTTTTT. The encoded protein is CASQSGWEKLFF. V and J are TRBV25-1 and TRBJ1-4; D gene unclear. The CDR3 loop spans 12 amino acids. CDR1 and CDR2 (germline): MGHDK, SYGVNS. Deletions cut 8 bases from V and 8 bases from J, with 12 bases between.

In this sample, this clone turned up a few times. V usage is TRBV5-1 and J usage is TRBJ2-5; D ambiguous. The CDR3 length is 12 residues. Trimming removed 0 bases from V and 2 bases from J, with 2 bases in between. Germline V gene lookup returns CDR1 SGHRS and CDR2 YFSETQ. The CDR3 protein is CASSLVQETQYF. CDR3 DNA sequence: TGCGCCAGCAGCTTGGTACAAGAGACCCAGTACTTC.

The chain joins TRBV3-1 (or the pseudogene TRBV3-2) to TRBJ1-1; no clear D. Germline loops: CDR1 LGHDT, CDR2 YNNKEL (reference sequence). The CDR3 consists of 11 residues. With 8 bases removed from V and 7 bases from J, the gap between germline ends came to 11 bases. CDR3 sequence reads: CASSSLGEAFF. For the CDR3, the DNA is TGTGCCAGCTCGTCCCTCGGTGAAGCTTTCTTT.

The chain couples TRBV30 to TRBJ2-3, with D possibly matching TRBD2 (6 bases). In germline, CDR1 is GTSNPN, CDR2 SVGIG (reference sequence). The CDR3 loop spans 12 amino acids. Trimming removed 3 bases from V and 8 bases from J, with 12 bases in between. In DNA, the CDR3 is TGTGCCTGGAGCAGCCCCGGGGGTACGCAGTATTTT. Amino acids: CAWSSPGGTQYF. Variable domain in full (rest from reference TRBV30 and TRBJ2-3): SQTIHQWPATLVQPVGSPLSLECTVEGTSNPNLYWYRQAAGRGLQLLFYSVGIGQISSEVPQNLSASRPQDRQFILSSKKLLLSDSGFYLCAWSSPGGTQYFGPGTRLTVL.

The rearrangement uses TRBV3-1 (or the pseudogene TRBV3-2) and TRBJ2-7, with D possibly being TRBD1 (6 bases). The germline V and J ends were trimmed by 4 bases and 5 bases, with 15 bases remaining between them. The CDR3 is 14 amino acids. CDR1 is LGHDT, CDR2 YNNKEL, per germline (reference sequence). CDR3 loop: CASSRQDNRDEQYF. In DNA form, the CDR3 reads TGTGCCAGCAGCCGACAGGACAACCGGGACGAGCAGTACTTC.

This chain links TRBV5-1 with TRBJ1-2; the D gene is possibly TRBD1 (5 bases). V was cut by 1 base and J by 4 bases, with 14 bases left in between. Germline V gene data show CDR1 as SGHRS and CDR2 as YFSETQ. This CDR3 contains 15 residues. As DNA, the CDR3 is TGCGCCAGCAGCTTGCGCGCCAGGGTTTCCTATGGCTACACCTTC. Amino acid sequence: CASSLRARVSYGYTF.

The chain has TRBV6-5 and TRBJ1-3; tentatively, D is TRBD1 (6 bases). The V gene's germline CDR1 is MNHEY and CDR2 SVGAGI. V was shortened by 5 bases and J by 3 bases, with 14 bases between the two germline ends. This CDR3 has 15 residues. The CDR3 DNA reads TGTGCCAGCAGTACACACAGGGCCTATGGAAACACCATATATTTT. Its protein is CASSTHRAYGNTIYF.

CDR3 loop: CASSPGGEAFF. The DNA for the CDR3 is TGTGCCAGCAGCCCCGGGGGTGAAGCTTTCTTT. The rearrangement links TRBV11-3 to TRBJ1-1; D possibly corresponds to TRBD1 (5 bases). There are 11 residues in the CDR3. In germline, CDR1 is SGHNT, CDR2 YENEEA. With 5 bases removed from V and 7 bases from J, the gap between germline ends came to 8 bases.

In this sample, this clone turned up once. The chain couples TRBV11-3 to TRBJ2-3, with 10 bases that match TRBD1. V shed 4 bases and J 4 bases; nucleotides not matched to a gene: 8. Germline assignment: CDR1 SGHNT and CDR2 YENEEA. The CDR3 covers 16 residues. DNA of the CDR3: TGTGCCAGCAGCTCGAGGGGACAGGGGTTGGCAGATACGCAGTATTTT. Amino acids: CASSSRGQGLADTQYF.

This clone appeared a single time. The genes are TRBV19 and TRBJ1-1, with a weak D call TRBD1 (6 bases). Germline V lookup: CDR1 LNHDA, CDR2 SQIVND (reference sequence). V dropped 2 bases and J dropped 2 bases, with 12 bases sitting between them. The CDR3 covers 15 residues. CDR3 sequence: CASSIRGRGNTEAFF. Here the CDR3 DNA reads TGTGCCAGTAGTATACGGGGCAGGGGCAACACTGAAGCTTTCTTT.

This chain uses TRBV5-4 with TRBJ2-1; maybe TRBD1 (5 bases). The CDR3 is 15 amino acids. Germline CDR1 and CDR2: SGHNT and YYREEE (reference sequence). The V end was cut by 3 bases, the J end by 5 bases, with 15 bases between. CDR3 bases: TGTGCCAGCAGCTATAGACTGGGGCCGGACAATGAGCAGTTCTTC. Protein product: CASSYRLGPDNEQFF.

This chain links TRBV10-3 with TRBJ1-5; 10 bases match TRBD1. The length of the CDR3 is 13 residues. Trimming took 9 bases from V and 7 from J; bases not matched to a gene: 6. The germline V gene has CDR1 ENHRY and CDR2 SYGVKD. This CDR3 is CAIAGTGDQPQHF. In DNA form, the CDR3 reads TGTGCCATAGCCGGGACAGGGGACCAGCCCCAGCATTTT.

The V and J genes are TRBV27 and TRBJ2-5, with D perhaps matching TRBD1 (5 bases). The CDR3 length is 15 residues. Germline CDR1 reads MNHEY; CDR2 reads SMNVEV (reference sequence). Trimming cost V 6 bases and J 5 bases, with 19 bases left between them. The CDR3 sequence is CASRTFREVLETQYF. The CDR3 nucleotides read TGTGCCAGCAGAACCTTCAGGGAAGTTTTGGAGACCCAGTACTTC.

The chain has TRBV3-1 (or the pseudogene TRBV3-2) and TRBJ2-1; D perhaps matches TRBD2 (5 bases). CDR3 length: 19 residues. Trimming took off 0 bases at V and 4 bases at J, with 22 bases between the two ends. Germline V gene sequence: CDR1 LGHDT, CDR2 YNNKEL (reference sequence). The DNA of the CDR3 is TGTGCCAGCAGCCAAGAGGGAGCCCGAGCGGCTAGCCGATACAATGAGCAGTTCTTC. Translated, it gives CASSQEGARAASRYNEQFF.

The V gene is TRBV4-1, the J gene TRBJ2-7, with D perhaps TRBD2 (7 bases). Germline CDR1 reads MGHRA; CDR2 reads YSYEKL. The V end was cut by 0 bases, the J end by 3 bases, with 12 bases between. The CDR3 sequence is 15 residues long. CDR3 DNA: TGCGCCAGCAGCCAAGAGGGGGGGGCCCACTACGAGCAGTACTTC. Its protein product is CASSQEGGAHYEQYF.

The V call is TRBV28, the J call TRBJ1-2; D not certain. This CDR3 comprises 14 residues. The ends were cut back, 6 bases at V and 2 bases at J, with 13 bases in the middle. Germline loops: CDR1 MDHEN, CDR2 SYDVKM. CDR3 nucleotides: TGTGCCAGCAGCTCTAACAGTGGAAACTATGGCTACACCTTC. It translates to CASSSNSGNYGYTF.